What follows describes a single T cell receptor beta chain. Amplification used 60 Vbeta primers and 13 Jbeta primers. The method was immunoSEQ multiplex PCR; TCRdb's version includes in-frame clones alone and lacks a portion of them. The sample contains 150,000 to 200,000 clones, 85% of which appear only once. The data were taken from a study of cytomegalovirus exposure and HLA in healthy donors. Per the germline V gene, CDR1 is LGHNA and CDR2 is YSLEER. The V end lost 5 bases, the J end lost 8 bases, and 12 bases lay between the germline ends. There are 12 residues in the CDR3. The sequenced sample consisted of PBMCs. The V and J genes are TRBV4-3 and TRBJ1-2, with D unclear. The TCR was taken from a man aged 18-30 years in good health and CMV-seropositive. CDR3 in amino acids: CASSMWESGYTF. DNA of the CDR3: TGCGCCAGCAGCATGTGGGAGAGCGGCTACACCTTC.